The 4 T cell receptor beta chains in this list originate from one sample, sequenced in a study of blood T cell repertoires in COVID-19. Assay: immunoSEQ multiplex PCR; the TCRdb copy retains only in-frame clones and omits some. Of approximately 210,000 clones in the sample, around four fifths are singletons; the top ten hold nearly 20%. The sequenced sample consisted of peripheral blood. Receptor source: a man under 40 with active or convalescent COVID-19.

This clone has a handful of counts. At the DNA level, this CDR3 is encoded by other sequences in the same sample as well. This sequence joins TRBV30 and TRBJ1-6; TRBD1 aligns across 7 bases. This CDR3 comprises 12 residues. Losses at the gene ends were 5 bases for V and 6 bases for J; bases not matched to a gene: 1. Germline CDR1 reads GTSNPN; CDR2 reads SVGIG (reference sequence). CDR3 region: CAWDRVNSPLHF. The CDR3 coding sequence is TGTGCCTGGGACAGGGTTAATTCACCCCTCCACTTT.

The chain is built from TRBV7-8 and TRBJ1-2; 8 bases agree with TRBD1. The CDR3 spans 15 residues. Trimming removed 0 bases from V and 7 bases from J; junction bases left unmatched: 7. Germline CDR1 is SGHVS and CDR2 is FQNEAQ. In DNA form, the CDR3 reads TGTGCCAGCAGCTTAGCCGGACAGGGCTTGGGTGGCTACACCTTC. It encodes CASSLAGQGLGGYTF.

Only one count was recorded for this clone. This sequence joins TRBV2 and TRBJ2-6; D not resolved. Trimming took off 7 bases at V and 0 bases at J, with 10 bases between the two ends. The CDR3 is made up of 15 amino acids. CDR1 and CDR2 from the germline V gene are SNHLY and FYNNEI. CDR3 loop: CASTGFNSGANVLTF. CDR3 bases: TGTGCCAGCACCGGTTTTAACTCTGGGGCCAACGTCCTGACTTTC.

This clone has only one observation. J is TRBJ1-2 and V is TRBV14, with D perhaps TRBD1 (5 bases). The V gene's germline CDR1 is SGHDN and CDR2 FVKESK. Trimming shortened V by 0 bases and J by 3 bases, and 14 bases separated the two germline ends. The CDR3 runs to 16 residues. The CDR3 DNA follows: TGTGCCAGCAGCCAAGATTCCCGCGGGGGGGACTATGGCTACACCTTC. Protein product: CASSQDSRGGDYGYTF.